Following are 9 T cell receptor beta chains from one sample sequenced in a study of cytomegalovirus exposure and HLA in healthy donors. The PCR was carried out with 60 Vbeta primers and 13 Jbeta primers. TCRdb keeps only in-frame clones here, not all; method: immunoSEQ multiplex PCR. This sample carries around 160,000 clones, roughly 80% of them seen once, and the ten largest clones take roughly 1.9%. What was sequenced was PBMCs. These receptors all come from a human donor in good health.

In DNA form, the CDR3 reads TGTGCCAGCAGTTACCCTGGGGCAGGGGTTGCTGGCTACACCTTC. Translation gives CASSYPGAGVAGYTF. V gene TRBV6-5 combines with J gene TRBJ1-2, with D tentatively TRBD1 (6 bases). Trimming removed 2 bases at V and 7 bases at J, with 17 bases between. The CDR3 sequence is 15 residues long. Germline V gene data show CDR1 as MNHEY and CDR2 as SVGAGI.

V usage is TRBV5-1 and J usage is TRBJ2-1, with 13 bases lining up with TRBD2. The junction had 4 bases not matched to a gene; V was cut back by 4 bases and J by 3 bases. The CDR3 consists of 16 residues. Germline assignment: CDR1 SGHRS and CDR2 YFSETQ. The CDR3 loop reads CASSGGLAGVYNEQFF. CDR3 nucleotides: TGCGCCAGCAGCGGAGGACTAGCGGGGGTCTACAATGAGCAGTTCTTC.

The chain couples TRBV28 to TRBJ2-4, with TRBD2 matching 7 bases. CDR3 size: 13 residues. J lost 5 bases, V lost 7 bases, and 5 bases had no gene match. The germline V gene has CDR1 MDHEN and CDR2 SYDVKM. This CDR3 reads CASIESGENIQYF. The DNA for the CDR3 is TGTGCCAGCATAGAAAGCGGGGAAAACATTCAGTACTTC.

The rearrangement uses TRBV4-3 and TRBJ2-2; no reliable D call. Germline V gene lookup returns CDR1 LGHNA and CDR2 YSLEER. The germline V and J ends were trimmed by 0 bases and 6 bases, with 5 bases remaining between them. This CDR3 has 13 amino acids. DNA for the CDR3: TGCGCCAGCAGCCAAGAACGGTCCGGGGAGCTGTTTTTT. As protein: CASSQERSGELFF.

The CDR3 DNA sequence: TGTGCCAGCAGCTTAGAGGAGGGGGCCTACACCGGGGAGCTGTTTTTT. This gives the protein CASSLEEGAYTGELFF. The rearrangement uses TRBV7-9 and TRBJ2-2, with D perhaps matching TRBD1 (7 bases). Germline loops: CDR1 SEHNR, CDR2 FQNEAQ (reference sequence). CDR3 size: 16 residues. The V gene lost 1 base and the J gene lost 3 bases, with 12 bases spanning the gap.

This clone was detected only a few times. The CDR3 loop reads CASSQDQGLAGAGNEQFF. The CDR3 nucleotides are TGTGCCAGCAGCCAAGATCAGGGACTAGCGGGGGCCGGGAATGAGCAGTTCTTC. The V gene is TRBV4-2, the J gene TRBJ2-1, with 14 bases fitting TRBD2. The V gene end was trimmed by 0 bases and the J gene end by 7 bases; junction bases not matched to a gene: 8. The CDR3 runs to 18 residues. Germline V gene lookup returns CDR1 LGHNA and CDR2 YNFKEQ.

This clone was seen a handful of times. The rearrangement links TRBV25-1 to TRBJ2-1; TRBD2 agrees at 7 bases. The CDR3 covers 13 residues. CDR1 is MGHDK, CDR2 SYGVNS, per germline. With 0 bases clipped from V and 7 bases from J, the junction kept 0 bases outside the gene matches. CDR3 sequence (DNA): TGTGCCAGCAGTGAATACGGGAGGAATGAGCAGTTCTTC. It encodes CASSEYGRNEQFF.

This rearrangement joins TRBV6-1 to TRBJ2-7; the match to TRBD1 covers 9 bases. Germline assignment: CDR1 MNHNS and CDR2 SASEGT. The CDR3 has 15 amino acids. J lost 2 bases, V lost 0 bases, and 2 bases had no gene match. CDR3 bases: TGTGCCAGCAGTGAAGCTGGGACAGGGACCTACGAGCAGTACTTC. The encoded protein is CASSEAGTGTYEQYF.

The chain combines TRBV19 with TRBJ1-5; D gene uncertain. The CDR3 extends over 14 amino acids. Germline values: CDR1 LNHDA, CDR2 SQIVND (reference sequence). Trimming stripped 4 bases from V and 0 bases from J, with 7 bases between. CDR3 residues: CASSTGLSNQPQHF. Here the CDR3 DNA reads TGTGCCAGTAGTACCGGTCTTAGCAATCAGCCCCAGCATTTT.